These 20 T cell receptor beta chains were sequenced from one sample in a study of immune characterization of retroperitoneal liposarcoma. MiXCR, applied by TCRdb to the PCR reads, yields one record per CDR3 protein. Of thousands of distinct CDR3 sequences listed, roughly a third are singletons. Input material: tumor tissue. The receptors stem from a female donor with retroperitoneal liposarcoma.

V is TRBV25-1 and J is TRBJ2-2, with 9 bases fitting TRBD1. Germline trimming cut 6 bases from V and 3 bases from J; bases unmatched to any gene: 2. Germline-derived CDR1 and CDR2 are MGHDK and SYGVNS. The CDR3 spans 14 residues. The CDR3 sequence: CASSDRGDTGELFF. The CDR3 nucleotides are TGTGCCAGCAGCGACAGGGGGGACACCGGGGAGCTGTTTTTT.

V and J are TRBV6-6 and TRBJ2-1, with 8 positions matching TRBD2. This CDR3 has 13 amino acids. V lost 8 bases, J lost 8 bases, and 8 bases stayed unmatched. Germline CDR1 reads MNHNY; CDR2 reads SVGAGI (reference sequence). The CDR3 reads CASQRLAFYEQFF. Written as DNA, the CDR3 is TGTGCCAGCCAGAGACTAGCGTTCTATGAGCAGTTCTTC.

This clonotype was recorded a few times. This sequence joins TRBV6-6 and TRBJ1-3; D may be TRBD1 (5 bases). CDR1 is MNHNY, CDR2 SVGAGI, per germline (reference sequence). V was clipped by 8 bases and J by 4 bases, with 6 bases between them. The CDR3 is made up of 11 amino acids. The CDR3 loop is CASEGGNTIYF. The DNA of the CDR3 is TGTGCCAGCGAGGGGGGAAACACCATATATTTT.

The chain carries TRBV12-3 or TRBV12-4 and TRBJ2-3; D may match TRBD1 or TRBD2 (5 bases each). This CDR3 has 15 residues. V lost 5 bases and J lost 0, with 12 bases in between. This chain's CDR3 is CASSLTGASTDTQYF. As DNA, the CDR3 is TGTGCCAGCAGTCTAACCGGGGCCAGCACAGATACGCAGTATTTT.

Within the sample, this clonotype is medium-sized. The chain combines TRBV10-1 with TRBJ2-1, with 13 bases lining up with TRBD2. The CDR3 length is 16 residues. Germline V gene sequence: CDR1 WNHNN, CDR2 SYGVQD (reference sequence). Trimming took 3 bases from V and 9 from J; bases not matched to a gene: 8. The CDR3 bases are TGCGCCAGCAGTGATGGGACTAGCGGGGTGAGCGGTGAGCAGTTCTTC. Translated, it gives CASSDGTSGVSGEQFF.

This clonotype was observed a handful of times. The chain recombines TRBV6-1 with TRBJ2-4; 10 bases fit TRBD2. Judging by the DNA end, TRBJ2-7 fits better; the J call may be wrong. Germline loops: CDR1 MNHNS, CDR2 SASEGT. The CDR3 is 14 residues long. This CDR3 is CATTQREGRYEQYF. CDR3 DNA: TGTGCCACAACACAGCGGGAGGGCCGGTACGAGCAGTACTTC.

CDR3 bases: TGTGCCAGCAGCTTAGATGGACCTTGGCGGGAGACCCAGTTCTTC. Translating gives CASSLDGPWRETQFF. The chain joins TRBV7-2 to TRBJ2-1; 7 nucleotides line up with TRBD2. From germline, CDR1 is SGHTA and CDR2 FQGNSA. V trimming: 1 base; J trimming: 13 bases; junction bases outside the gene matches: 13. The length of the CDR3 is 15 residues.

This clonotype is large. DNA for the CDR3: TGTGCCAGCAGTGAAGGGTGGGAACAAGAGACCCAGTACTTC. Translation: CASSEGWEQETQYF. The rearrangement links TRBV6-1 to TRBJ2-5; D gene unclear. CDR1 is MNHNS, CDR2 SASEGT, per germline. CDR3 length: 14 residues. Trimming left V 1 base short and J 2 bases short, with 8 bases between.

This clonotype was picked up one time. The chain recombines TRBV5-6 with TRBJ2-7; 10 bases match TRBD1. Unmatched junction bases numbered 6, after V lost 0 bases and J lost 3 bases. Germline CDR1 is SGHDT and CDR2 is YYEEEE. The length of the CDR3 is 16 residues. The CDR3 bases are TGTGCCAGCAGCTTGGGGGGACAGGGGAAGTTCTACGAGCAGTACTTC. Translated, it gives CASSLGGQGKFYEQYF.

The rearrangement links TRBV18 to TRBJ2-7, with D perhaps matching TRBD2 (5 bases). This CDR3 has 14 amino acids. The germline gives CDR1 KGHSH, CDR2 LQKENI. V was trimmed by 0 bases and J by 2 bases, leaving 8 bases between them. CDR3 protein: CASSPPDGTYEQYF. CDR3 coding DNA: TGTGCCAGCTCACCACCGGACGGGACCTACGAGCAGTACTTC.

This clonotype was observed many times. V is TRBV6-1 and J is TRBJ2-4; 8 bases fit TRBD2. The length of the CDR3 is 15 residues. Losses at the gene ends were 8 bases for V and 1 base for J; bases not matched to a gene: 7. Germline assignment: CDR1 MNHNS and CDR2 SASEGT. The CDR3 protein is CASREGTGAKNIQYF. The DNA for the CDR3 is TGTGCCAGCCGGGAGGGTACTGGTGCCAAAAACATTCAGTACTTC.

V gene TRBV3-1 combines with J gene TRBJ2-1; D unclear. The V gene's germline CDR1 is LGHDT and CDR2 YNNKEL (reference sequence). The CDR3 covers 12 residues. V shed 3 bases and J shed 6 bases, with 6 bases lying between them. CDR3 region: CASSHSRNEQFF. DNA of the CDR3: TGTGCCAGCAGCCATAGTCGCAATGAGCAGTTCTTC.

A single count supports this clonotype. Likely a read error: the CDR3 ends without its conserved phenylalanine or tryptophan. The rearrangement uses TRBV7-3 and TRBJ2-1; D unresolved. Germline V gene data show CDR1 as SGHTA and CDR2 as FQGTGA. There are 13 residues in the CDR3. V lost 2 bases and J lost 10, with 12 bases in between. CDR3 sequence (DNA): TGTGCCAGCAGCTTACGGTCCGGCTACGAGCAGTTCTTA. Amino acid sequence: CASSLRSGYEQFL.

This rearrangement joins TRBV6-1 to TRBJ2-3, with 8 bases lining up with TRBD1. The CDR3 spans 14 residues. Germline values: CDR1 MNHNS, CDR2 SASEGT. J lost 4 bases, V lost 4 bases, and 4 bases had no gene match. DNA of the CDR3: TGTGCCAGCAGTGGGCAGGGGGCCCCAGATACGCAGTATTTT. It translates to CASSGQGAPDTQYF.

J is TRBJ2-2 and V is TRBV5-6; perhaps TRBD1 as D (5 bases). CDR3 length: 14 amino acids. Trimming pared 4 bases from V and 2 bases from J, leaving 9 bases between. Germline V gene data show CDR1 as SGHDT and CDR2 as YYEEEE. Written as DNA, the CDR3 is TGTGCCAGCAGCCCGGACATAAACACCGGGGAGCTGTTTTTT. It encodes CASSPDINTGELFF. Supplemented by reference TRBV5-6 and TRBJ2-2, the full variable domain reads DAGVTQSPTHLIKTRGQQVTLRCSPKSGHDTVSWYQQALGQGPQFIFQYYEEEERQRGNFPDRFSGHQFPNYSSELNVNALLLGDSALYLCASSPDINTGELFFGEGSRLTVL.

This clonotype was detected many times. V is TRBV7-3 and J is TRBJ2-1; perhaps TRBD2 as D (6 bases). The J call may be faulty, since TRBJ2-7 better matches the DNA end. The V gene's germline CDR1 is SGHTA and CDR2 FQGTGA. The length of the CDR3 is 17 residues. In DNA form, the CDR3 reads TGTGCCAGCAGCTTAACGTTAAGGGAGGACTCCTACAATGAGCAGTACTTC. This gives the protein CASSLTLREDSYNEQYF.

V is TRBV27 and J is TRBJ2-1; 10 bases map to TRBD1. The DNA matches TRBJ2-7 better at its end, which makes the J call doubtful. This CDR3 region has 15 residues. Germline V CDR1 and CDR2: MNHEY, SMNVEV (reference sequence). The CDR3 region has the DNA TGTGCCAGCAGTTTTTACGGGACAGGGGCCTACGAGCAGTACTTC. Protein product: CASSFYGTGAYEQYF.

This chain connects TRBV6-1 to TRBJ2-3; a weak D match, TRBD2 (5 bases). With 4 bases removed from V and 6 bases from J, the gap between germline ends came to 11 bases. The CDR3 is made up of 13 amino acids. CDR1 and CDR2 (germline): MNHNS, SASEGT. The CDR3 DNA reads TGTGCCAGCAGTGTGAGGAGGATGGATACGCAGTATTTT. Protein sequence: CASSVRRMDTQYF.

V gene TRBV13 combines with J gene TRBJ2-7; D possibly matches TRBD1 or TRBD2 (6 bases each). Germline V gene sequence: CDR1 PRHDT, CDR2 FYEKMQ (reference sequence). CDR3 length equals 17 residues. V was clipped by 5 bases and J by 5 bases, with 25 bases between them. The CDR3 coding sequence is TGTGCCAGCAGCCAGGGGACCTACAGGGCCGGGGGAAACGAGCAGTACTTC. It is translated as CASSQGTYRAGGNEQYF. The full variable domain, completed using reference TRBV13 and TRBJ2-7, is AAGVIQSPRHLIKEKRETATLKCYPIPRHDTVYWYQQGPGQDPQFLISFYEKMQSDKGSIPDRFSAQQFSDYHSELNMSSLELGDSALYFCASSQGTYRAGGNEQYFGPGTRLTVT.

CDR3 loop: CASNLLAGDLNEQYF. CDR3 DNA sequence: TGTGCCAGCAACCTACTAGCGGGGGACCTTAATGAGCAGTACTTC. The chain employs TRBV6-1 and TRBJ2-5; TRBD2 aligns across 11 bases. The CDR3 totals 15 residues. Unmatched junction bases numbered 15, after V lost 7 bases and J lost 11 bases. Looked up from germline, CDR1 is MNHNS and CDR2 is SASEGT.